Presented here are 8 T cell receptor beta chains from one specimen sequenced in a study of blood T cell repertoires in COVID-19. The data were produced by immunoSEQ multiplex PCR, yet TCRdb's version contains in-frame clones alone and is incomplete. The repertoire holds some 56,000 clones, around 89% seen once, with 20% in the top ten. The sample was peripheral blood. These TCRs come from a human donor in a cohort sampled during active COVID-19.

The V gene is TRBV2, the J gene TRBJ2-2; TRBD2 is a possible D gene (6 bases). V was pared by 5 bases and J by 2 bases, with 12 bases between. This CDR3 is 15 amino acids long. Germline V gene data show CDR1 as SNHLY and CDR2 as FYNNEI. The CDR3 region has the DNA TGTGCCAGCAGTCACCGGGACTTAAACACCGGGGAGCTGTTTTTT. Its protein is CASSHRDLNTGELFF.

The gene calls are TRBV19 and TRBJ2-1, with unresolved D. The V and J ends lost 6 bases and 0 bases respectively, with 9 bases between them. Germline V gene data show CDR1 as LNHDA and CDR2 as SQIVND (reference sequence). The CDR3 has 14 residues. Here the CDR3 reads CASRPANSYNEQFF. Written as DNA, the CDR3 is TGTGCCAGTAGGCCAGCGAACTCCTACAATGAGCAGTTCTTC.

V is TRBV7-9 and J is TRBJ1-3, with 7 bases lining up with TRBD1. V dropped 5 bases and J dropped 0; count of bases not matched to a gene: 10. The CDR3 length is 17 residues. Germline V gives CDR1 SEHNR, CDR2 FQNEAQ (reference sequence). CDR3 sequence (DNA): TGTGCCAGCAGCGTAGAAAACAGGGGACGCTCTGGAAACACCATATATTTT. Translating gives CASSVENRGRSGNTIYF.

The gene calls are TRBV5-4 and TRBJ2-3; TRBD2 agrees at 8 bases. The CDR3 loop spans 16 amino acids. V dropped 5 bases and J dropped 1; count of bases not matched to a gene: 9. CDR1 and CDR2 (germline): SGHNT, YYREEE (reference sequence). The CDR3 here is CASSPIWRGGTDTQYF. The CDR3, as DNA: TGTGCCAGCAGTCCTATCTGGCGGGGGGGCACAGATACGCAGTATTTT.

This clone occurred a few times. The chain joins TRBV5-5 to TRBJ1-5, with D unresolved. Trimming took off 1 base at V and 3 bases at J, with 8 bases between the two ends. Per germline, CDR1 SGHKS and CDR2 YYEKEE (reference sequence). The CDR3 loop spans 14 amino acids. CDR3 DNA sequence: TGTGCCAGCAGCTTGTACCAAGCCAATCAGCCCCAGCATTTT. Residues: CASSLYQANQPQHF.

The V call is TRBV12-5, the J call TRBJ1-3; D might be TRBD1 (5 bases). Trimming cost V 1 base and J 1 base, with 8 bases left between them. Per germline, CDR1 LGHNT and CDR2 FRNRAP. CDR3 length: 15 amino acids. The CDR3 DNA reads as TGTGCTAGTGGTTTGGCCCAGGGTTCTGGAAACACCATATATTTT. Translating it yields CASGLAQGSGNTIYF.

This chain joins TRBV7-2 and TRBJ1-2; 9 positions match TRBD1. V shed 1 base, J shed 3 bases, and the junction held 6 bases outside the gene matches. Germline CDR1 and CDR2: SGHTA and FQGNSA. The CDR3 loop spans 16 amino acids. In DNA form, the CDR3 reads TGTGCCAGCAGCTTAGGGGGGACAGGGCGCGACTATGGCTACACCTTC. This sequence encodes CASSLGGTGRDYGYTF. Supplemented by reference TRBV7-2 and TRBJ1-2, the full variable domain reads GAGVSQSPSNKVTEKGKDVELRCDPISGHTALYWYRQSLGQGLEFLIYFQGNSAPDKSGLPSDRFSAERTGGSVSTLTIQRTQQEDSAVYLCASSLGGTGRDYGYTFGSGTRLTVV.

This clone was counted once. The rearrangement links TRBV25-1 to TRBJ2-1; weak D call: TRBD1 (6 bases). The CDR3 has 13 amino acids. Germline CDR1 is MGHDK and CDR2 is SYGVNS. The V end was cut by 6 bases, the J end by 8 bases, with 14 bases between. CDR3: CASSSGVAHEQFF. DNA for the CDR3: TGTGCCAGCAGCTCAGGGGTGGCGCATGAGCAGTTCTTC.